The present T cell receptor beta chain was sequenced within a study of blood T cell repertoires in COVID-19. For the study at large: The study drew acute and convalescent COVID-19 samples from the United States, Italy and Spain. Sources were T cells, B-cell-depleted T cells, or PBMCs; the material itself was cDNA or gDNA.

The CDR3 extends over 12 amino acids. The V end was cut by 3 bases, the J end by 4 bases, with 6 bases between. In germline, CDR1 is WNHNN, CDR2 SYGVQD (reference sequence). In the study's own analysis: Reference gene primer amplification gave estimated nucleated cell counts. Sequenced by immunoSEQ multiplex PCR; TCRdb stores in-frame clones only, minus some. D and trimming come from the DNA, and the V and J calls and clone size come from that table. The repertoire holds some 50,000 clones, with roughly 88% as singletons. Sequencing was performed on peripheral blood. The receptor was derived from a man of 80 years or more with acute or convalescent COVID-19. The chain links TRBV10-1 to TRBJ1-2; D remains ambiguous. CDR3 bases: TGCGCCAGCAGTGACAGCGTCTATGGCTACACCTTC. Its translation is CASSDSVYGYTF.